These 13 T cell receptor beta chains were sequenced from one sample in a study of CD8+ T cells in alopecia areata. cDNA prepared by RNA extraction and subsequent reverse transcription served as the template for sequencing. TCRdb keeps only in-frame clones here, not all; method: immunoSEQ multiplex PCR. The table has 150,000 to 200,000 clones, around 54% seen once. Sequenced input: CD4+ T cells sorted from blood. Source of these receptors: a human donor in good health.

The V call is TRBV6-1, the J call TRBJ2-3; D remains unclear. CDR1 and CDR2 from the germline V gene are MNHNS and SASEGT. This CDR3 is 12 amino acids long. V was shortened by 5 bases and J by 8 bases, with 11 bases between the two germline ends. The CDR3 loop is CASSSPTGTQYF. The CDR3 coding sequence is TGTGCCAGCAGTTCCCCCACGGGTACGCAGTATTTT.

The V gene is TRBV5-1, the J gene TRBJ2-7, with D hard to call. Germline loops: CDR1 SGHRS, CDR2 YFSETQ. This CDR3 spans 14 amino acids. V was shortened by 2 bases and J by 5 bases, with 14 bases between the two germline ends. The CDR3 loop is CASSLIGNFDEQYF. The CDR3 DNA reads as TGCGCCAGCAGCTTAATAGGTAATTTCGACGAGCAGTACTTC.

The chain carries TRBV5-1 and TRBJ2-5; TRBD1 might be the D (5 bases). Trimming took 1 base from V and 2 from J, leaving 12 bases between them. Germline assignment: CDR1 SGHRS and CDR2 YFSETQ. This CDR3 is 15 amino acids long. The CDR3 loop reads CASSLQGWGQETQYF. The CDR3 region has the DNA TGCGCCAGCAGCTTGCAGGGTTGGGGACAAGAGACCCAGTACTTC.

This rearrangement joins TRBV25-1 to TRBJ2-1, with TRBD2 as a possible D gene (6 bases). The V gene's germline CDR1 is MGHDK and CDR2 SYGVNS. Trimming took off 3 bases at V and 8 bases at J, with 11 bases between the two ends. The CDR3 has 13 residues. The CDR3 coding sequence is TGTGCCAGCAGTGACGGAGGGAGCTATGAGCAGTTCTTC. Its protein product is CASSDGGSYEQFF.

This clone appeared a few times. The chain combines TRBV5-1 with TRBJ2-7, with 8 nucleotides matching TRBD1. The V gene's germline CDR1 is SGHRS and CDR2 YFSETQ. The V gene end was trimmed by 4 bases and the J gene end by 5 bases; junction bases not matched to a gene: 8. The length of the CDR3 is 14 residues. In nucleotides, the CDR3 is TGCGCCAGCAGCGGCCGCGGACAGGGCGACGAGCAGTACTTC. It specifies CASSGRGQGDEQYF.

This clone was seen a few times. The rearrangement joins TRBV2 to TRBJ2-1; D gene ambiguous. The CDR3 runs 13 residues. The germline gives CDR1 SNHLY, CDR2 FYNNEI. The V gene lost 4 bases and the J gene lost 10 bases, with 14 bases spanning the gap. CDR3 nucleotides: TGTGCCAGCAGTGTCAGTGCTTACCCCGAGCAGTTCTTC. Its translation: CASSVSAYPEQFF.

J is TRBJ2-7 and V is TRBV15; 12 positions match TRBD1. V was clipped by 1 base and J by 5 bases; unmatched bases: 6. The CDR3 is 16 amino acids. Germline CDR1 is LNHNV and CDR2 is YYDKDF (reference sequence). CDR3 protein: CATSRGRDRGRDEQYF. The CDR3 DNA is TGTGCCACCAGCAGAGGAAGGGACAGGGGGCGCGACGAGCAGTACTTC.

The V call is TRBV2, the J call TRBJ1-4; weak D call: TRBD1 (6 bases). The V and J ends lost 6 bases and 10 bases respectively, with 12 bases between them. The CDR3 totals 12 residues. The germline V gene has CDR1 SNHLY and CDR2 FYNNEI. The CDR3 loop reads CASSPSRGKLFF. The CDR3 nucleotides are TGTGCCAGCAGCCCTTCCAGGGGAAAACTGTTTTTT.

The J gene is TRBJ1-5, the V gene TRBV30; 8 bases map to TRBD1. Germline-derived CDR1 and CDR2 are GTSNPN and SVGIG (reference sequence). The V and J ends lost 1 base and 6 bases, in that order; junction bases with no gene match: 8. The CDR3 runs to 15 residues. CDR3 DNA: TGTGCCTGGAGTGCCAGGACAGGGCTGTCTCAGCCCCAGCATTTT. Its translation is CAWSARTGLSQPQHF.

The rearrangement uses TRBV5-6 and TRBJ2-5; 8 nucleotides align to TRBD2. V trimming: 1 base; J trimming: 5 bases; junction bases outside the gene matches: 7. This CDR3 has 15 amino acids. Germline values: CDR1 SGHDT, CDR2 YYEEEE. As DNA, the CDR3 is TGTGCCAGCAGCTTGAGAAGGGTAGCGGGGGAGACCCAGTACTTC. Translated: CASSLRRVAGETQYF.

V is TRBV29-1 and J is TRBJ1-1, with TRBD1 as a possible D gene (6 bases). CDR3 length: 11 amino acids. V was shortened by 7 bases and J by 5 bases, with 11 bases between the two germline ends. Germline CDR1 is SQVTM and CDR2 is ANQGSEA. The CDR3 protein is CSAGALTEAFF. The CDR3 DNA reads TGCAGCGCGGGGGCGCTAACTGAAGCTTTCTTT.

The rearrangement joins TRBV30 to TRBJ2-5; D may be TRBD1 or TRBD2 (5 bases each). This CDR3 is 12 amino acids long. The V gene lost 4 bases and the J gene lost 2 bases, with 8 bases spanning the gap. The V gene's germline CDR1 is GTSNPN and CDR2 SVGIG (reference sequence). CDR3 residues: CAWNGGQETQYF. In nucleotides, the CDR3 is TGTGCCTGGAATGGGGGACAAGAGACCCAGTACTTC.

The V gene is TRBV5-6, the J gene TRBJ2-7; 8 bases are a match to TRBD1. V trimming: 5 bases; J trimming: 4 bases; junction bases outside the gene matches: 11. Germline loops: CDR1 SGHDT, CDR2 YYEEEE. The CDR3 has 15 residues. The CDR3 DNA follows: TGTGCCAGCAGGGATACGGGACAGGCCATTTACGAGCAGTACTTC. It translates to CASRDTGQAIYEQYF. Full variable domain (missing parts from reference TRBV5-6 and TRBJ2-7): DAGVTQSPTHLIKTRGQQVTLRCSPKSGHDTVSWYQQALGQGPQFIFQYYEEEERQRGNFPDRFSGHQFPNYSSELNVNALLLGDSALYLCASRDTGQAIYEQYFGPGTRLTVT.